This T cell receptor beta chain was observed in a study of T-cell reconstitution after alpha-beta-depleted transplantation in children. Molecular barcoding with unique molecular identifiers was used for the TCRbeta library. TCRdb independently ran MiXCR on the PCR reads; one entry per CDR3 protein. The sample gives some 340,000 distinct CDR3 sequences, under 13% of which show up once; 2% to 3% is in the top ten. The germline CDR1 and CDR2 sequences are MNHEY and SMNVEV (reference sequence). Trimming stripped 6 bases from V and 5 bases from J, with 26 bases between. The CDR3 extends over 18 amino acids.

This TCR was recovered from a human donor who donated a stem cell graft to a child with acute lymphoblastic leukemia. The rearrangement uses TRBV27 and TRBJ2-1, with D possibly matching TRBD2 (6 bases). The material was PBMCs from the stem cell graft donor, obtained from the stem cell graft. CDR3 residues: CASSLQTWVAAPDNEQFF. As DNA, the CDR3 is TGTGCCAGCAGCCTACAAACATGGGTAGCGGCTCCTGACAATGAGCAGTTCTTC.